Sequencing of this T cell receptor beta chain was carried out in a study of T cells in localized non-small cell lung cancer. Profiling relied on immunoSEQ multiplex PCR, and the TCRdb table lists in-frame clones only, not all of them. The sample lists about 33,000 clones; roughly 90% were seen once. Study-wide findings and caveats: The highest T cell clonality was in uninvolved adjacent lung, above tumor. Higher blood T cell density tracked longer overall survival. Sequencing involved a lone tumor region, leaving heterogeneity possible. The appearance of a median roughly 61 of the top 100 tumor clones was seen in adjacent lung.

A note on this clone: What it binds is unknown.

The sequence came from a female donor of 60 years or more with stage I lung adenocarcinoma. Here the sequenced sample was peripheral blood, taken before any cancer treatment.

Here the CDR3 reads CASSFGGDTGELFF. The CDR3 DNA reads TGCGCCAGCAGCTTCGGAGGGGACACCGGGGAGCTGTTTTTT. The chain is built from TRBV5-1 and TRBJ2-2; possibly TRBD2 for D (6 bases). Trimming removed 2 bases at V and 3 bases at J, with 8 bases between. The CDR3 contains 14 residues. Per the germline V gene, CDR1 is SGHRS and CDR2 is YFSETQ. Combining the CDR3 with reference TRBV5-1 and TRBJ2-2 gives the whole variable domain KAGVTQTPRYLIKTRGQQVTLSCSPISGHRSVSWYQQTPGQGLQFLFEYFSETQRNKGNFPGRFSGRQFSNSRSEMNVSTLELGDSALYLCASSFGGDTGELFFGEGSRLTVL.